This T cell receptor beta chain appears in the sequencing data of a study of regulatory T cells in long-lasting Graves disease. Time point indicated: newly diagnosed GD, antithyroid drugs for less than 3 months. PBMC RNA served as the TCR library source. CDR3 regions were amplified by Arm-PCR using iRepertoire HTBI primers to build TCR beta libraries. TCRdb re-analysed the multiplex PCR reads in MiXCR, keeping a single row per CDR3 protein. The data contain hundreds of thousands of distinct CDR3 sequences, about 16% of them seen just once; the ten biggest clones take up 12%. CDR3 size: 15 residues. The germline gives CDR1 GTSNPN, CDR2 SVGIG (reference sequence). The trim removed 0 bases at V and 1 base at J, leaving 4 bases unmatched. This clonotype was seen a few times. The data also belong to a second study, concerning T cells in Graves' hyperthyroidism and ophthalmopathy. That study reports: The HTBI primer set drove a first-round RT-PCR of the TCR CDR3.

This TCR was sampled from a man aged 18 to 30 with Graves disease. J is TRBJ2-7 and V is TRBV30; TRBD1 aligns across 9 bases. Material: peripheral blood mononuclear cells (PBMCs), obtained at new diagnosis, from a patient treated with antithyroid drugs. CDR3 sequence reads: CAWSVWDRVSYEQYF. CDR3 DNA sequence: TGTGCCTGGAGTGTATGGGACAGGGTGTCCTACGAGCAGTACTTC.